These T cell receptor beta chains were read from a single sample in a study of Ad26.COV2.S vaccination and SARS-CoV-2 variants. Only in-frame clones appear in the TCRdb table, and some are missing; sequencing was by immunoSEQ multiplex PCR. This table holds roughly 150,000 clones, just over 85% found once. The specimen comprised peripheral blood, sampled after recovery from COVID-19. The receptors were gathered from a human donor who had recovered from COVID-19. Both conserved end residues are part of each CDR3. Fields, in order: D gene, V gene, J gene, clone size, CDR3 DNA, CDR3 protein. The D gene is left open where the match is weak. Clone sizes are given selectively: once, few, many, or a class where the clone is expanded.

.	TRBV28	TRBJ1-1	.	TGTGCCAGCAGTTTAAATTGGAACACTGAAGCTTTCTTT	CASSLNWNTEAFF
TRBD2	TRBV11-2	TRBJ2-5	.	TGTGCCAGCAGTTCCCCTCCGGGGACTAGCGGCCTCCAGTACTTC	CASSSPPGTSGLQYF
TRBD2	TRBV2	TRBJ2-1	.	TGTGCCAGCAGGATTATTCTAGCGGCCCCCAATGAGCAGTTCTTC	CASRIILAAPNEQFF
TRBD1	TRBV5-6	TRBJ1-1	.	TGTGCCAGCAGCCTGACCGGGACAGGGTTGGCTTTCTTT	CASSLTGTGLAFF
TRBD2	TRBV7-9	TRBJ2-5	.	TGTGCCAGCAGCCCGGGACTAGCCGGCCAAGAGACCCAGTACTTC	CASSPGLAGQETQYF
.	TRBV19	TRBJ1-2	.	TGTGCCAGTTCCGCTGGGACTTCCGTCTATGGCTACACCTTC	CASSAGTSVYGYTF
.	TRBV19	TRBJ1-4	.	TGTGCCAGTGGATCAGACGCAACTAATGAAAAACTGTTTTTT	CASGSDATNEKLFF
TRBD1	TRBV4-3	TRBJ1-5	.	TGCGCCAGCAGCCGCGACAGGGAGCATCAGCCCCAGCATTTT	CASSRDREHQPQHF
.	TRBV4-3	TRBJ2-7	.	TGCGCCAGCAGTCAAGGGGACGCGGGGAGCGACGAGCAGTACTTC	CASSQGDAGSDEQYF
.	TRBV2	TRBJ2-2	.	TGTGCCAGCAGGGGGGGTTATGCCGGGGAGCTGTTTTTT	CASRGGYAGELFF
.	TRBV28	TRBJ1-6	.	TGTGCCAGCAGTTCCAGGGTCCAATTCTATTCACCCCTCCACTTT	CASSSRVQFYSPLHF
TRBD2	TRBV10-3	TRBJ2-5	.	TGTGCCATCAGTGAGAGCGGGGGGAGGGAGACCCAGTACTTC	CAISESGGRETQYF
.	TRBV30	TRBJ2-1	.	TGTGCCTGGAGAAGAGCATTGAGGTCCTACAATGAGCAGTTCTTC	CAWRRALRSYNEQFF
.	TRBV7-6	TRBJ2-7	once	TGTGCCAGCAGCTCGGACGGGAGACTCGACTACGAGCAGTACTTC	CASSSDGRLDYEQYF
.	TRBV4-1	TRBJ2-2	.	TGCGCCAGCAGCCAAAATTACAGGGTAACGAACACCGGGGAGCTGTTTTTT	CASSQNYRVTNTGELFF
.	TRBV4-3	TRBJ1-6	.	TGCGCCAGCAGCCAAGTAGCTGGCATCTTCTCGTATAATTCACCCCTCCACTTT	CASSQVAGIFSYNSPLHF
.	TRBV7-2	TRBJ1-5	.	TGTGCCAGCAGCTTAGAAGGGGACCAGCCCCAGCATTTT	CASSLEGDQPQHF
.	TRBV11-2	TRBJ2-5	.	TGTGCCAGCAGCTCAGGAGGGGGCAGACAAGAGACCCAGTACTTC	CASSSGGGRQETQYF
.	TRBV4-3	TRBJ2-2	.	TGCGCCAGCAGCCTTACCCCGGGAACCTACACCGGGGAGCTGTTTTTT	CASSLTPGTYTGELFF
.	TRBV10-3	TRBJ1-6	.	TGTGCCATCAGTGATCCAGGTTCACCCCTCCACTTT	CAISDPGSPLHF
TRBD2	TRBV11-2	TRBJ2-3	once	TGTGCCAGCAGCTTAGGGGTGGGAGGGACAGATACGCAGTATTTT	CASSLGVGGTDTQYF
.	TRBV6-5	TRBJ1-2	.	TGTGCCAGCAGCCTGTCAGGCTATGGCTACACCTTC	CASSLSGYGYTF